The sequence of this T cell receptor (beta chain) was determined in a study of blood T cell repertoires in COVID-19. About the study: Italy, Spain and the United States were the sources of the convalescent and acute COVID-19 samples. The cDNA or gDNA used as material had been derived from T cells, B-cell-depleted T cells, or PBMCs.

Germline trimming cut 7 bases from V and 5 bases from J; bases unmatched to any gene: 9. The length of the CDR3 is 13 residues. The V gene's germline CDR1 is SQVTM and CDR2 ANQGSEA. Under the authors' procedure: Estimation of nucleated cell counts relied on the amplification of reference gene primers. Some clones are missing from TCRdb's copy, which holds only in-frame ones; the method was immunoSEQ multiplex PCR. Clone size and the V and J calls come from that table; the DNA yielded D and trimming. The data show 240,000 or so clones, with around 83% seen just once and approximately 3.2% held by the top ten.

V usage is TRBV29-1 and J usage is TRBJ2-3, with 7 bases identical to TRBD1. This TCR derives from a woman between 18 and 30 years old with acute or convalescent COVID-19. Sequenced sample: peripheral blood. The DNA for the CDR3 is TGCAGCGCCGTAGGGACAGAGCAAGATACGCAGTATTTT. It translates to CSAVGTEQDTQYF.